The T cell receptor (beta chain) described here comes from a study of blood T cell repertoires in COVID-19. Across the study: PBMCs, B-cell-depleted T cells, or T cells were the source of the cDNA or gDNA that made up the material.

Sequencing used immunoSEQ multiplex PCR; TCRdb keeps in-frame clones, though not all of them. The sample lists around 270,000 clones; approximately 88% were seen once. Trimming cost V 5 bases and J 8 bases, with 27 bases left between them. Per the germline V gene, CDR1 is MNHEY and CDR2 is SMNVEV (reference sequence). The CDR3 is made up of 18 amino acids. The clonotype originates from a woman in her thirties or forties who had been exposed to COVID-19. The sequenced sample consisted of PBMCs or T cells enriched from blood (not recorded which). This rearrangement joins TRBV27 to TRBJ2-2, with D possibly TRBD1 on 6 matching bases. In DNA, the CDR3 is TGTGCCAGCAGTATTACAACCCCAGGGGCATGGCCCCGGGGGGAGCTGTTTTTT. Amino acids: CASSITTPGAWPRGELFF.